This is a list of T cell receptor beta chains from one sample in a study of cytomegalovirus exposure and HLA in healthy donors. Assay: immunoSEQ multiplex PCR; the TCRdb copy retains only in-frame clones and omits some. This sample carries about 140,000 clones, around 81% of them seen once, and the ten largest clones take under 7.5%. The sample consisted of PBMCs. Every receptor here comes from a man aged 35 to 55 in good health and CMV-seropositive. The CDR3 runs from the conserved cysteine through the conserved F or W. D genes are given only for firm matches. Clone size is shown for a subset of rows, as once, few, many or a class of expanded clone.

TRBV27,once,TRBJ2-7,-,CASSLAQGGSNHEQYF,TGTGCCAGCAGTTTGGCCCAGGGCGGTAGTAACCACGAGCAGTACTTC
TRBV7-7,-,TRBJ2-5,-,CASSPQGRGETQYF,TGTGCTAGCAGCCCTCAGGGGCGGGGGGAGACCCAGTACTTC
TRBV15,-,TRBJ2-2,TRBD2,CATSQASGGTGELFF,TGTGCCACCAGCCAGGCTAGCGGGGGAACCGGGGAGCTGTTTTTT
TRBV5-1,-,TRBJ1-1,TRBD1,CASSPGGLGTEAFF,TGCGCCAGCAGTCCAGGGGGATTGGGCACTGAAGCTTTCTTT
TRBV28,-,TRBJ2-4,TRBD1,CASRNQGAAKNIQYF,TGTGCCAGCAGGAATCAGGGGGCGGCCAAAAACATTCAGTACTTC
TRBV6-1,-,TRBJ1-2,TRBD1,CASSVNGGTGAYGYTF,TGTGCCAGCAGTGTCAACGGAGGGACAGGCGCATATGGCTACACCTTC
TRBV14,-,TRBJ1-1,-,CASSPIGVLNTEAFF,TGTGCCAGCAGCCCGATCGGTGTCCTGAACACTGAAGCTTTCTTT
TRBV6-5,-,TRBJ2-7,-,CASKSGRYEQYF,TGTGCCAGCAAAAGTGGCCGCTACGAGCAGTACTTC
TRBV29-1,-,TRBJ1-2,TRBD1,CSVRSQGVDGYTF,TGCAGCGTTCGGTCACAGGGGGTCGATGGCTACACCTTC
TRBV28,once,TRBJ1-4,-,CASGGGVNEKLFF,TGTGCCAGCGGGGGAGGGGTTAATGAAAAACTGTTTTTT
TRBV7-6,-,TRBJ2-4,TRBD1,CASSENRGAKNIQYF,TGTGCCAGCAGCGAAAACAGGGGAGCCAAAAACATTCAGTACTTC
TRBV14,-,TRBJ1-3,-,CASSQAGFGNTIYF,TGTGCCAGCAGCCAAGCAGGGTTTGGAAACACCATATATTTT
TRBV2,-,TRBJ2-1,-,CASTTASARSVRNEQFF,TGTGCCTCCACGACTGCCTCGGCTAGAAGTGTACGCAATGAGCAGTTCTTC
TRBV15,-,TRBJ2-3,TRBD2,CATSTRTSADTQYF,TGTGCCACCAGCACCCGGACTAGTGCAGATACGCAGTATTTT
TRBV30,few,TRBJ2-5,TRBD1,CAWSLQGARFETQYF,TGTGCCTGGAGTTTACAGGGGGCGCGTTTTGAGACCCAGTACTTC
TRBV2,-,TRBJ2-7,-,CASSLQGYEQYF,TGTGCCAGCAGTCTCCAGGGCTACGAGCAGTACTTC
TRBV7-7,few,TRBJ2-7,-,CASSCPSYEQYF,TGTGCTAGCAGCTGTCCATCCTACGAGCAGTACTTC
TRBV18,-,TRBJ1-4,-,CASSLDLSNEKLFF,TGTGCCAGCTCACTAGATCTGTCTAATGAAAAACTGTTTTTT
TRBV5-3,-,TRBJ1-5,-,CARSLSGGSGPYSNQPQHF,TGTGCCAGAAGCTTGTCAGGAGGGAGCGGCCCTTATAGCAATCAGCCCCAGCATTTT
TRBV5-1,once,TRBJ2-1,TRBD2,CASSLSGLASSYNEQFF,TGCGCCAGCAGCTTGTCGGGACTAGCGAGCTCCTACAATGAGCAGTTCTTC
TRBV6-1,-,TRBJ1-5,-,CASSDRGRGGQPQHF,TGTGCCAGCAGTGACCGAGGTCGGGGTGGTCAGCCCCAGCATTTT
TRBV5-1,-,TRBJ2-1,TRBD2,CASTQTTTGGAGNEQFF,TGCGCCAGCACCCAAACGACGACGGGGGGGGCCGGGAATGAGCAGTTCTTC
TRBV19,-,TRBJ1-2,TRBD1,CASRGSRGQDYGYTF,TGTGCCAGTAGGGGAAGTCGGGGACAGGACTATGGCTACACCTTC
TRBV25-1,-,TRBJ2-5,-,CASSEVAGIPRETQYF,TGTGCCAGCAGTGAGGTTGCGGGAATCCCCCGAGAGACCCAGTACTTC
TRBV19,-,TRBJ2-7,TRBD1,CASSIGTGGHEQYF,TGTGCCAGTAGTATCGGTACAGGGGGGCACGAGCAGTACTTC
TRBV13,-,TRBJ1-3,-,CASSLGLRGRTGNTIYF,TGTGCCAGCAGCTTAGGCCTAAGGGGAAGGACTGGAAACACCATATATTTT
TRBV30,-,TRBJ2-2,TRBD2,CAWSNWREGQRNTGELFF,TGTGCCTGGAGTAATTGGCGGGAGGGCCAGAGGAACACCGGGGAGCTGTTTTTT
TRBV7-9,-,TRBJ2-2,-,CASSLEVTRLRNTGELFF,TGTGCCAGCAGCTTAGAGGTGACCCGACTTCGGAACACCGGGGAGCTGTTTTTT
TRBV13,-,TRBJ1-6,-,CASSTRSGAPNSPLHF,TGTGCCAGCAGCACCCGATCAGGGGCGCCTAATTCACCCCTCCACTTT
TRBV28,-,TRBJ1-2,TRBD1,CASSLRTGNYGYTF,TGTGCCAGCAGCCTCCGGACAGGGAACTATGGCTACACCTTC
TRBV7-2,-,TRBJ1-3,-,CASSLVGALSGNTIYF,TGTGCCAGCAGCTTAGTAGGGGCACTCTCTGGAAACACCATATATTTT
TRBV2,once,TRBJ1-1,-,CASTPWTANTEAFF,TGTGCCAGCACCCCCTGGACAGCGAACACTGAAGCTTTCTTT
TRBV7-2,-,TRBJ2-6,-,CASSPETASGANVLTF,TGTGCCAGCAGCCCCGAAACCGCGTCTGGGGCCAACGTCCTGACTTTC
TRBV19,-,TRBJ1-1,-,CASSYPGTRTFF,TGTGCCAGTAGTTATCCCGGGACTCGGACTTTCTTT
TRBV27,-,TRBJ1-2,TRBD1,CASSFRRDRTLGGYTF,TGTGCCAGCAGTTTTCGACGGGACAGAACTTTGGGTGGCTACACCTTC
TRBV6-4,-,TRBJ1-2,-,CASTYIHRCGYTF,TGTGCCAGCACTTATATACACAGGTGCGGCTACACCTTC
TRBV7-9,-,TRBJ1-2,TRBD1,CASSSPGQGHYGYTF,TGTGCCAGCAGCTCGCCGGGACAGGGTCACTATGGCTACACCTTC
TRBV4-1,-,TRBJ2-7,-,CASSHKQQPYEQYF,TGCGCCAGCAGCCACAAACAGCAACCCTACGAGCAGTACTTC
TRBV19,-,TRBJ2-7,TRBD1,CASSFSGGGSYEQYF,TGTGCCAGTAGTTTTTCAGGGGGCGGTAGCTACGAGCAGTACTTC
TRBV28,-,TRBJ1-4,TRBD1,CASSSTGQGREKLFF,TGTGCCAGCAGTTCGACAGGGCAGGGTAGGGAAAAACTGTTTTTT
TRBV5-1,once,TRBJ1-3,-,CASSLEGSGNTIYF,TGCGCCAGCAGCTTGGAGGGGTCTGGAAACACCATATATTTT
TRBV2,-,TRBJ2-2,-,CASSDGGGASGELFF,TGTGCCAGCAGTGATGGGGGGGGCGCGTCCGGGGAGCTGTTTTTT
TRBV7-6,few,TRBJ2-7,-,CASSPLAGTNYEQYF,TGTGCCAGCAGCCCTCTGGCGGGAACGAACTACGAGCAGTACTTC
TRBV5-1,-,TRBJ2-2,TRBD2,CASSSGLAGIGYTGELFF,TGCGCCAGCAGCTCGGGACTAGCGGGGATAGGGTACACCGGGGAGCTGTTTTTT
TRBV6-5,few,TRBJ2-7,TRBD2,CASSPTSANTYEQYF,TGTGCCAGCAGTCCGACTAGCGCGAATACCTACGAGCAGTACTTC
TRBV18,-,TRBJ1-4,-,CASSPGYNEKLFF,TGTGCCAGCTCACCCGGGTACAATGAAAAACTGTTTTTT
TRBV18,few,TRBJ1-3,TRBD1,CASSPRTGGGNTIYF,TGTGCCAGCTCACCTCGGACAGGGGGTGGAAACACCATATATTTT
TRBV5-1,once,TRBJ2-3,TRBD1,CASRWMKGQLFTDTQYF,TGCGCCAGCAGATGGATGAAGGGACAGCTTTTCACAGATACGCAGTATTTT
TRBV2,-,TRBJ1-1,TRBD1,CASRRQGIRMNTEAFF,TGTGCCAGCAGGAGACAGGGAATAAGAATGAACACTGAAGCTTTCTTT
TRBV7-9,-,TRBJ2-7,TRBD1,CASSLSQGNSYEQYF,TGTGCCAGCAGCTTATCACAGGGGAACTCCTACGAGCAGTACTTC
TRBV10-2,-,TRBJ1-1,-,CASSGGPAGSTEAFF,TGCGCCAGCAGTGGTGGCCCAGCCGGGAGCACTGAAGCTTTCTTT
TRBV18,-,TRBJ1-5,-,CASSIGGGNNQPQHF,TGTGCCAGCTCGATCGGGGGGGGTAACAATCAGCCCCAGCATTTT
TRBV5-1,few,TRBJ2-7,TRBD1,CASSLRQGFYEQYF,TGCGCCAGCAGCTTACGACAGGGCTTCTACGAGCAGTACTTC
TRBV19,-,TRBJ1-5,TRBD1,CASSPGQGGISNQPQHF,TGTGCCAGTTCCCCGGGACAGGGAGGTATTAGCAATCAGCCCCAGCATTTT
TRBV19,once,TRBJ1-1,-,CASSPKPNTEAFF,TGTGCCAGTAGTCCCAAGCCGAACACTGAAGCTTTCTTT